This T cell receptor beta chain emerged from a study of long-term antiretroviral therapy in people with HIV. The CDR3 is 13 residues long. In the case of this clone: Its antigen is undetermined.

Survey-level resolution applied to immunoSEQ assay v3.0. Sequenced by immunoSEQ multiplex PCR; TCRdb stores in-frame clones only, minus some. This sample has over 25,000 clones, with around 90% found just once. Points from the study as a whole: Those clones which expanded before ART made up the dominant part of the repertoire at all time points.

The V call is TRBV12-1, the J call TRBJ2-7. TRBV12-1 corresponds to a pseudogene. Sequenced material: unsorted PBMCs, taken 1.1 years after starting antiretroviral therapy. The receptor comes from a man aged 18 to 35 with HIV. The CDR3 bases are TGTGCCAGCAGCTTAACCGACCCCTACGAGCAGTACTTC. It is translated as CASSLTDPYEQYF.